Presented here are 20 T cell receptor beta chains from one specimen sequenced in a study of blood T cell repertoires in COVID-19. Here immunoSEQ multiplex PCR was the method, and the copy in TCRdb shows in-frame clones only, minus some. The sample holds about 270,000 clones; roughly 85% are singletons and the top ten take 8.5% to 9.5%. Sequencing was done on a sample of PBMCs or T cells enriched from blood (not recorded which). Source of these receptors: a woman between 50 and 59 years old with acute COVID-19.

The gene calls are TRBV10-3 and TRBJ1-2; tentative D call: TRBD1 (6 bases). The V end lost 0 bases, the J end lost 4 bases, and 15 bases lay between the germline ends. CDR3 length: 16 residues. The V gene's germline CDR1 is ENHRY and CDR2 SYGVKD. The chain's CDR3 is CAISESGGIGIYGYTF. In nucleotides, the CDR3 is TGTGCCATCAGTGAGTCAGGGGGAATCGGTATCTATGGCTACACCTTC.

This clone appeared a single time. The rearrangement uses TRBV3-1 (or the pseudogene TRBV3-2) and TRBJ1-1, with 7 nucleotides matching TRBD1. The CDR3 loop spans 14 amino acids. J gave up 1 base and V 3 bases, and 2 bases lay outside the gene matches. CDR1 is LGHDT and CDR2 is YNNKEL in the germline V gene (reference sequence). CDR3 nucleotide sequence: TGTGCCAGCAGCCAGTGGACAGGGAACACTGAAGCTTTCTTT. Its translation: CASSQWTGNTEAFF.

This clone was seen only once. The chain combines TRBV7-9 with TRBJ1-2, with D perhaps TRBD1 (5 bases). The CDR3 runs 15 residues. Trimming left V 7 bases short and J 6 bases short, with 21 bases between. The germline gives CDR1 SEHNR, CDR2 FQNEAQ (reference sequence). CDR3 DNA: TGTGCCAGCACCAATACGGGGGAGGGGCTGAATGGCTACACCTTC. This translates into CASTNTGEGLNGYTF.

This clone occurred a few times. The chain recombines TRBV4-3 with TRBJ2-3; D not resolved. Trimming left V 4 bases short and J 3 bases short, with 8 bases between. The CDR3 is 13 amino acids. The V gene's germline CDR1 is LGHNA and CDR2 YSLEER. CDR3 nucleotides: TGCGCCAGCAGCCGTATAGTGACAGATACGCAGTATTTT. It translates to CASSRIVTDTQYF.

The rearrangement uses TRBV27 and TRBJ2-7; 11 nucleotides line up with TRBD1. The CDR3 sequence is 15 residues long. CDR1 and CDR2 from the germline V gene are MNHEY and SMNVEV (reference sequence). V lost 7 bases and J lost 7; bases outside the gene matches: 12. CDR3: CASTPSGQGAKEQYF. CDR3 nucleotides: TGTGCCAGCACCCCTTCAGGACAGGGGGCGAAGGAGCAGTACTTC.

The chain carries TRBV5-1 and TRBJ1-1; weak D call: TRBD1 (5 bases). CDR3 size: 16 residues. Germline loops: CDR1 SGHRS, CDR2 YFSETQ. Trimming stripped 3 bases from V and 0 bases from J, with 15 bases between. The CDR3 spells CASSWGPGGMNTEAFF. CDR3 nucleotide sequence: TGCGCCAGCAGCTGGGGACCAGGAGGGATGAACACTGAAGCTTTCTTT.

The J gene is TRBJ2-1, the V gene TRBV6-2 or TRBV6-3; 14 bases are shared with TRBD2. The CDR3 loop spans 16 amino acids. J lost 9 bases, V lost 6 bases, and 10 bases had no gene match. Per germline, CDR1 MNHEY and CDR2 SVGEGT. In DNA, the CDR3 is TGTGCCAGCAGCAGACCCGGGACTAGCGGGGGAAGTGAGCAGTTCTTC. Residues: CASSRPGTSGGSEQFF.

This clone was counted between two and nine times. The rearrangement links TRBV6-4 to TRBJ2-1; TRBD2 agrees at 9 bases. The CDR3 contains 17 residues. Germline CDR1 reads MRHNA; CDR2 reads SNTAGT. The J segment lost 9 bases and the V segment lost 2 bases, leaving 14 bases of the junction unmatched. CDR3 nucleotide sequence: TGTGCCAGCAGTGACCTCCATCGGGCGGGGGGGCTGAGTGAGCAGTTCTTC. As protein: CASSDLHRAGGLSEQFF.

V is TRBV7-2 and J is TRBJ2-1; TRBD1 aligns across 8 bases. V lost 3 bases, J lost 2 bases, and 3 bases stayed unmatched. The germline V gene encodes CDR1 SGHTA and CDR2 FQGNSA. The CDR3 loop spans 15 amino acids. The CDR3 loop reads CASSFWTGTYNEQFF. The CDR3 DNA follows: TGTGCCAGCAGCTTCTGGACAGGGACCTACAATGAGCAGTTCTTC.

This rearrangement joins TRBV18 to TRBJ1-1; D is undetermined. Trimming took off 1 base at V and 6 bases at J, with 15 bases between the two ends. Per germline, CDR1 KGHSH and CDR2 LQKENI. The CDR3 has 15 amino acids. The CDR3 DNA reads TGTGCCAGCTCACCACAGGGTCGGGGAGGCGCTGAAGCTTTCTTT. Its translation: CASSPQGRGGAEAFF.

This sequence joins TRBV5-1 and TRBJ2-1, with TRBD2 identical over 8 bases. The CDR3 totals 15 residues. Germline loops: CDR1 SGHRS, CDR2 YFSETQ. Trimming removed 0 bases from V and 10 bases from J; junction bases left unmatched: 9. DNA for the CDR3: TGCGCCAGCAGCTTGGCTACTAGCGGTAAAGGGGAGCAGTTCTTC. It specifies CASSLATSGKGEQFF. The variable domain in full, with the rest retrieved from reference TRBV5-1 and TRBJ2-1, is KAGVTQTPRYLIKTRGQQVTLSCSPISGHRSVSWYQQTPGQGLQFLFEYFSETQRNKGNFPGRFSGRQFSNSRSEMNVSTLELGDSALYLCASSLATSGKGEQFFGPGTRLTVL.

J is TRBJ2-7 and V is TRBV7-2; possible D gene TRBD2, 6 bases. The CDR3 length is 15 residues. Germline V CDR1 and CDR2: SGHTA, FQGNSA. Trimming removed 1 base at V and 3 bases at J, with 13 bases between. The CDR3 loop is CASSLGGDGYYEQYF. The CDR3 DNA reads TGTGCCAGCAGCTTAGGCGGGGACGGATACTACGAGCAGTACTTC.

With regard to this clone: The junction does not match germline at one end; this may be a read error. The chain couples TRBV7-7 to TRBJ2-5, with D perhaps being TRBD1 or TRBD2 (6 bases each). The CDR3 has 14 amino acids. Germline-derived CDR1 and CDR2 are SSHAT and FNYEAQ (reference sequence). The CDR3 nucleotides read TGTGCTAGCAGCTTAGGGGGGAGGTTTGAGACCCAGTACTTC. It specifies CASSLGGRFETQYF. Drawing the rest from reference TRBV7-7 and TRBJ2-5, the complete variable domain is GAGVSQSPRYKVTKRGQDVTLRCDPISSHATLYWYQQALGQGPEFLTYFNYEAQPDKSGLPSDRFSAERPEGSISTLTIQRTEQRDSAMYRCASSLGGRFETQYFGPGTRLLVL.

This clone appeared a few times. The V call is TRBV7-2, the J call TRBJ1-2; D is unclear. V dropped 3 bases and J dropped 4 bases, with 9 bases sitting between them. The germline gives CDR1 SGHTA, CDR2 FQGNSA. The CDR3 length is 13 residues. The CDR3 DNA sequence: TGTGCCAGCAGCTTGGCAGGCTTCTATGGCTACACCTTC. Translated: CASSLAGFYGYTF. The full variable domain, its missing parts supplied by reference TRBV7-2 and TRBJ1-2, is GAGVSQSPSNKVTEKGKDVELRCDPISGHTALYWYRQSLGQGLEFLIYFQGNSAPDKSGLPSDRFSAERTGGSVSTLTIQRTQQEDSAVYLCASSLAGFYGYTFGSGTRLTVV.

The chain links TRBV7-9 to TRBJ1-2; 8 bases are a match to TRBD1. Germline trimming cut 5 bases from V and 2 bases from J; bases unmatched to any gene: 7. Germline CDR1 and CDR2: SEHNR and FQNEAQ (reference sequence). CDR3 length: 15 residues. CDR3 bases: TGTGCCAGCAGCGCGAGCGACAGGGGAAACTATGGCTACACCTTC. Protein product: CASSASDRGNYGYTF.

The V gene is TRBV4-1, the J gene TRBJ2-3; TRBD2 aligns across 7 bases. This CDR3 has 17 amino acids. V shed 1 base, J shed 7 bases, and the junction held 14 bases outside the gene matches. Germline V lookup: CDR1 MGHRA, CDR2 YSYEKL. CDR3 DNA sequence: TGCGCCAGCAGCCAAGGCCCTGGGGGGGAGATCACGAATACGCAGTATTTT. Amino acids: CASSQGPGGEITNTQYF.

The CDR3, as DNA: TGTGCCAGCAGCTATGGGACAGGGAACACTGAAGCTTTCTTT. This gives the protein CASSYGTGNTEAFF. The chain links TRBV7-8 to TRBJ1-1, with 8 bases identical to TRBD1. The germline gives CDR1 SGHVS, CDR2 FQNEAQ. CDR3 size: 14 residues. With 4 bases clipped from V and 1 base from J, the junction kept 2 bases outside the gene matches.

The gene calls are TRBV30 and TRBJ2-7; D is possibly TRBD2 (6 bases). Looked up from germline, CDR1 is GTSNPN and CDR2 is SVGIG (reference sequence). V was shortened by 3 bases and J by 2 bases, with 8 bases between the two germline ends. CDR3 length: 12 residues. The CDR3 region is CAWRGGTYEQYF. The CDR3 DNA is TGTGCCTGGAGGGGGGGAACCTACGAGCAGTACTTC.

The chain combines TRBV19 with TRBJ1-4; D perhaps matches TRBD1 (5 bases). Trimming cost V 0 bases and J 8 bases, with 13 bases left between them. Looked up from germline, CDR1 is LNHDA and CDR2 is SQIVND (reference sequence). This CDR3 has 15 amino acids. The CDR3 region has the DNA TGTGCCAGTAGTATAGATAAGGGGATCAACGAAAAACTGTTTTTT. This encodes CASSIDKGINEKLFF. Variable domain in full (rest from reference TRBV19 and TRBJ1-4): DGGITQSPKYLFRKEGQNVTLSCEQNLNHDAMYWYRQDPGQGLRLIYYSQIVNDFQKGDIAEGYSVSREKKESFPLTVTSAQKNPTAFYLCASSIDKGINEKLFFGSGTQLSVL.

J is TRBJ2-5 and V is TRBV12-5; D perhaps matches TRBD1 (6 bases). The V gene lost 5 bases and the J gene lost 3 bases, with 19 bases spanning the gap. Germline CDR1 is LGHNT and CDR2 is FRNRAP. The CDR3 totals 16 residues. The CDR3 region has the DNA TGTGCTAGTGGTCGAACAGGGTGGGGAACCGAAGAGACCCAGTACTTC. As protein: CASGRTGWGTEETQYF.